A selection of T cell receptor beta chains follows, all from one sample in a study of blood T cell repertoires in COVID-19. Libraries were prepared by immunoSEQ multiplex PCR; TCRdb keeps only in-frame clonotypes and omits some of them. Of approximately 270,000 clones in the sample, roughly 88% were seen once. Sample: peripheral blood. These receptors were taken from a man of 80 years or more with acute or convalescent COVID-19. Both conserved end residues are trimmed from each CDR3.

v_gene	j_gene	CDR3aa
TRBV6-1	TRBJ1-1	ASSDWRETGDTEAF
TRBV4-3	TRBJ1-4	ASSQAGRVREKLF
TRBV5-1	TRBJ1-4	ASSSGTAGEKLF
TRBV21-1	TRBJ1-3	ASSKTGEPASGNTIY
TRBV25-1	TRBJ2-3	ASSRDKDGRDTQY
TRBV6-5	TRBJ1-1	ASSYSLGEANTEAF
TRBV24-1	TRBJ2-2	ATSPKGLNTGELF
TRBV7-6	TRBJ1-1	ASSLDAGAKGAEAF
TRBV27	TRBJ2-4	ASSLGTDYGHIQY
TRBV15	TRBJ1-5	ATSPQGGFQPQH
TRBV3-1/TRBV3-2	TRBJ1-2	ASSRSGFYGYT
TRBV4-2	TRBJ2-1	ASSQEGGGANEQF
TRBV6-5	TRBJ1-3	ASSTGSSSGNTIY
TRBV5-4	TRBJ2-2	ASSLPGGTGELF
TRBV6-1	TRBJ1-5	ASSEEWRGARNQPQH
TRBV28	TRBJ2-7	ASSLISTSTYEQY
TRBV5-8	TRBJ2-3	ASSFKGTSTDTQY
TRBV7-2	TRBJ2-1	ASALAGLNEQF
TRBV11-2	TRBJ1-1	ASSSRGRLNTEAF
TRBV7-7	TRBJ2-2	ASSLVKLPVGELF
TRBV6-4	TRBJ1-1	ASRADSLKNTEAF
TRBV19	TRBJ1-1	ASSTSPTGGTEAF
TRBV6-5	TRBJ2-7	ASSYYRNSYEQY